The entry below describes one T cell receptor beta chain. Its specificity is not known. This sample stems from a study of lymphopenia after photon versus proton radiotherapy. Whole-study results and caveats: Oligoclonal CD8+ Temra expansion after nadir drove photon patients' diversity drop.

V lost 3 bases and J lost 13, with 17 bases in between. Germline CDR1 and CDR2: LGHNA and YNFKEQ. The CDR3 contains 13 residues. Method: immunoSEQ multiplex PCR; TCRdb's copy keeps in-frame clones and lacks some. The sample records 50,000 to 65,000 clones, approximately 90% being singletons. The chain joins TRBV4-2 to TRBJ2-3; possible D gene TRBD2, 5 bases. The TCR sequence derives from an elderly man with esophageal cancer. This specimen was peripheral blood, taken from a patient treated with proton-based radiotherapy. The CDR3 region is CASSHDLLDPEYF. The CDR3 DNA reads as TGTGCCAGCAGCCACGACCTACTAGACCCAGAGTATTTT.